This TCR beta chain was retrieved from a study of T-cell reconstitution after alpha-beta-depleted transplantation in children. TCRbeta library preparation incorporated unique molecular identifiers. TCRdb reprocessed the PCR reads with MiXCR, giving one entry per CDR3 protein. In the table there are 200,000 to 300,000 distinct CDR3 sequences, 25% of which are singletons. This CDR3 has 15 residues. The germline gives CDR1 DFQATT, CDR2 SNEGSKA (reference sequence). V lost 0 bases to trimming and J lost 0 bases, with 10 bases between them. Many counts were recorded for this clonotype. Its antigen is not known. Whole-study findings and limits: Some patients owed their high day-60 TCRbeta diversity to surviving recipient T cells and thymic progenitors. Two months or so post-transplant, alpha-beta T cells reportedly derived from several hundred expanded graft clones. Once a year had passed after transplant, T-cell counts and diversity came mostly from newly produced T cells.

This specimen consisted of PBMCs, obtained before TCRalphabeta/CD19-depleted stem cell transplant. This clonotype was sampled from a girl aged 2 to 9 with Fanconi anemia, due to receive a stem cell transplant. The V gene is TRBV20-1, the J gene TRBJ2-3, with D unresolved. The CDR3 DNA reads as TGCAGTGCTAGAGATCCCGGAACGAGCACAGATACGCAGTATTTT. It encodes CSARDPGTSTDTQYF.